This T cell receptor beta chain appears in the sequencing data of a study of blood T cell repertoires in COVID-19. Germline V CDR1 and CDR2: SGHTS, YDEGEE. The length of the CDR3 is 13 residues. V lost 2 bases to trimming and J lost 1 base, with 7 bases between them. Assay: immunoSEQ multiplex PCR; the TCRdb copy retains only in-frame clones and omits some. The table lists 380,000 or so clones, 80% to 90% of them singletons. Cohort allocation depended upon clinical history that participants reported. Of note for this clone: Other DNA sequences in the sample encode the same CDR3.

The clonotype was recovered from a man aged 30 to 45 who had recovered from COVID-19. Sequencing was carried out using PBMCs or T cells enriched from blood (not recorded which). The rearrangement links TRBV5-8 to TRBJ2-7; maybe TRBD1 (6 bases). CDR3 sequence reads: CASSLQGSYEQYF. The DNA of the CDR3 is TGTGCCAGCAGCTTACAGGGTTCCTACGAGCAGTACTTC.